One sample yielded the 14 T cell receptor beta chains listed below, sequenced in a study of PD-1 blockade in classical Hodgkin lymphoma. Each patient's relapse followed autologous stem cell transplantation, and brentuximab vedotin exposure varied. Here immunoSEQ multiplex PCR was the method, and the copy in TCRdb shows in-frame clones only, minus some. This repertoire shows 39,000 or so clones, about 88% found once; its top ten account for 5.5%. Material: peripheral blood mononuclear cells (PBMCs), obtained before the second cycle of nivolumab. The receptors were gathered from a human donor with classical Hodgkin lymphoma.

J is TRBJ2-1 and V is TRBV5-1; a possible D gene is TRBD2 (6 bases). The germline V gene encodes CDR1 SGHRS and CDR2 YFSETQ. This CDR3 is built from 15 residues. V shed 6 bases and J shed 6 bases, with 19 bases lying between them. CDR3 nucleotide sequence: TGCGCCAGCATGACCCTAGCGACCGAATCCAATGAGCAGTTCTTC. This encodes CASMTLATESNEQFF.

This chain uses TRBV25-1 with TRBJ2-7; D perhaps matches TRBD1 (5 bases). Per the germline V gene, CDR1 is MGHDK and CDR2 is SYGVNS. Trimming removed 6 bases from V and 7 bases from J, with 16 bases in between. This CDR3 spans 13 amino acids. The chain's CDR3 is CASSNQGMGEQYF. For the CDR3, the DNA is TGTGCCAGCAGCAACCAGGGAATGGGGGAGCAGTACTTC.

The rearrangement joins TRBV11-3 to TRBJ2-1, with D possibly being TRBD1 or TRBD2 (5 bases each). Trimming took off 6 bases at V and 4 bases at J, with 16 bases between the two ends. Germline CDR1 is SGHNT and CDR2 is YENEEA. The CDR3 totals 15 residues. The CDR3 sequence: CASSFGTKSYNEQFF. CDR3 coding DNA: TGTGCCAGCAGTTTCGGGACCAAAAGTTACAATGAGCAGTTCTTC.

The CDR3 reads CSVEYSYTQYF. As DNA, the CDR3 is TGCAGCGTTGAGTACAGTTATACGCAGTATTTT. The J gene is TRBJ2-3, the V gene TRBV29-1; no clear D. Germline CDR1 and CDR2: SQVTM and ANQGSEA. Trimming took 3 bases from V and 7 from J, leaving 8 bases between them. This CDR3 spans 11 amino acids.

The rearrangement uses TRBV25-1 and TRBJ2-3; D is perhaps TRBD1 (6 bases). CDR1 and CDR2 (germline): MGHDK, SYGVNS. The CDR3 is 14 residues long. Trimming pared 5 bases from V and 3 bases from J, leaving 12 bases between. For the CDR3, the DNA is TGTGCCAGCAGTACGACAGGTGTAACAGATACGCAGTATTTT. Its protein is CASSTTGVTDTQYF. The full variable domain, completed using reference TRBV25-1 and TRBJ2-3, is EADIYQTPRYLVIGTGKKITLECSQTMGHDKMYWYQQDPGMELHLIHYSYGVNSTEKGDLSSESTVSRIRTEHFPLTLESARPSHTSQYLCASSTTGVTDTQYFGPGTRLTVL.

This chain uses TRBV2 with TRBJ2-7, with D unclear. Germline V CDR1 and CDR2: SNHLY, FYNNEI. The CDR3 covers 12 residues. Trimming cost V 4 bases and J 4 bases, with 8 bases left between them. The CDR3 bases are TGTGCCAGCAGTGCGCTATTGTACGAGCAGTACTTC. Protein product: CASSALLYEQYF.

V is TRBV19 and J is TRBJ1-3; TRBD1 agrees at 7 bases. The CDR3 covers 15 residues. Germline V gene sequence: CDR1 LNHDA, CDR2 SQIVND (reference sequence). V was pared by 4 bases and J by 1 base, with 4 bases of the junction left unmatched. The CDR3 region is CASSTYRGSGNTIYF. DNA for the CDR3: TGTGCCAGTAGTACCTACAGGGGTTCTGGAAACACCATATATTTT.

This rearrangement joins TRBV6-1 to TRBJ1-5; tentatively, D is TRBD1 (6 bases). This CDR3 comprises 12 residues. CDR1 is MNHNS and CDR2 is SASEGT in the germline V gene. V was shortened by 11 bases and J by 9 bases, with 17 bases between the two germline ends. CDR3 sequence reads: CAGGGEFRPQHF. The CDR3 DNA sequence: TGTGCCGGGGGCGGAGAATTCCGGCCCCAGCATTTT.

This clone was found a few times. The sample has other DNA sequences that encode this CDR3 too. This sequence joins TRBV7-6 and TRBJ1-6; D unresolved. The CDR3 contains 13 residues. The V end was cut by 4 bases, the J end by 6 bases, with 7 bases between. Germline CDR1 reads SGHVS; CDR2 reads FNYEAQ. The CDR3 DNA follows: TGTGCCAGCAGCTCCGGGAGTAATTCACCCCTCCACTTT. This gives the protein CASSSGSNSPLHF.

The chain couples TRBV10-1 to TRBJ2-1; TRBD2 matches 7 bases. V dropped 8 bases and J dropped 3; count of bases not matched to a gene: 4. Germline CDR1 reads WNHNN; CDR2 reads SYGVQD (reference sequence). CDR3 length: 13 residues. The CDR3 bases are TGCGCCAGCGGCGGGAGCAGCTACAATGAGCAGTTCTTC. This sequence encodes CASGGSSYNEQFF.

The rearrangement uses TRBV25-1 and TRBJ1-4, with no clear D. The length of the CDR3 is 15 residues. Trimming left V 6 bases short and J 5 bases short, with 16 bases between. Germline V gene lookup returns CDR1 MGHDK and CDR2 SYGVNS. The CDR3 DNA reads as TGTGCCAGCAGCGGGAGGGCGGACGGCAATGAAAAACTGTTTTTT. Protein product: CASSGRADGNEKLFF.

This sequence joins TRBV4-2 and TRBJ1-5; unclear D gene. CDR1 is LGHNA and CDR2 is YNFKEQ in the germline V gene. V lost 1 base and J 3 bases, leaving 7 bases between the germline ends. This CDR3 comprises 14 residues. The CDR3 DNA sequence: TGTGCCAGCAGCCAAGGCGGACTCAATCAGCCCCAGCATTTT. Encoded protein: CASSQGGLNQPQHF.

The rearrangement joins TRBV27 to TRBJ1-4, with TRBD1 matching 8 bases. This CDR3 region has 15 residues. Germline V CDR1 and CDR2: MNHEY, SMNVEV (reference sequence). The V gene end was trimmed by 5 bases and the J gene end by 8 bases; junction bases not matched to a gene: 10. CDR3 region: CASSGLTGAEEKLFF. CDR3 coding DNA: TGTGCCAGCAGTGGCCTGACAGGGGCGGAAGAAAAACTGTTTTTT.

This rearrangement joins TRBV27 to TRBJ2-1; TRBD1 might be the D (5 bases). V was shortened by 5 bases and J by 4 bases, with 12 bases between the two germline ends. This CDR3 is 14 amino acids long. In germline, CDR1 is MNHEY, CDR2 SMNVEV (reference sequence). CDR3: CASSLDSPYNEQFF. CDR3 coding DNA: TGTGCCAGCAGTCTTGACAGCCCTTACAATGAGCAGTTCTTC.